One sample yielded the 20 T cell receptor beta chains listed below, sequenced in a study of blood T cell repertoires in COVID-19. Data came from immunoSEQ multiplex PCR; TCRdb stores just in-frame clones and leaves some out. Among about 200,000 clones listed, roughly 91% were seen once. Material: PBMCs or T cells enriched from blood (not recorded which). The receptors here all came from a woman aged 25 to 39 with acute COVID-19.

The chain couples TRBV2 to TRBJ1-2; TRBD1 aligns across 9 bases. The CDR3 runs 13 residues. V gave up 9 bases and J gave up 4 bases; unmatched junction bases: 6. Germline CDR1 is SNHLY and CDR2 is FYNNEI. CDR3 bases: TGTGCCAGGAGACAGGGGGACCGCTATGGCTACACCTTC. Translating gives CARRQGDRYGYTF.

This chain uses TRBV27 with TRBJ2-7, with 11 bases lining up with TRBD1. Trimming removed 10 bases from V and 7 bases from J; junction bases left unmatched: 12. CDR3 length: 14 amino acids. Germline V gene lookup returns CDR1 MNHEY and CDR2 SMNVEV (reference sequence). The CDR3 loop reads CATLSGTGGSEQYF. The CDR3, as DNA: TGTGCCACCCTCTCCGGGACAGGGGGATCTGAGCAGTACTTC.

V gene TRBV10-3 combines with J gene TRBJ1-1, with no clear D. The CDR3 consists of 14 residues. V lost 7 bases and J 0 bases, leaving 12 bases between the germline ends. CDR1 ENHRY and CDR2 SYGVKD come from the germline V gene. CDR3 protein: CAITAGGLNTEAFF. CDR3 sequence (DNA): TGTGCCATCACCGCGGGAGGGTTGAACACTGAAGCTTTCTTT.

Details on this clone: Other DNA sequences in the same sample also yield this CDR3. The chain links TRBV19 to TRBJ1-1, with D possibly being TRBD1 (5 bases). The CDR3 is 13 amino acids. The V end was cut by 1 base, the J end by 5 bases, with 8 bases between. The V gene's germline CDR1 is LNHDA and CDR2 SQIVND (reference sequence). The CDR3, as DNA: TGTGCCAGTAGTATAGGGGGCGCGACTGAAGCTTTCTTT. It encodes CASSIGGATEAFF.

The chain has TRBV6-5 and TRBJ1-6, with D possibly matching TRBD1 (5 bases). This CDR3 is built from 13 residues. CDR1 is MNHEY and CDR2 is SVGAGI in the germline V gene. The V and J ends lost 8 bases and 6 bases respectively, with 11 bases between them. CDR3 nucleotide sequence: TGTGCCAGCTTGACAGAGAGTAATTCACCCCTCCACTTT. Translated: CASLTESNSPLHF.

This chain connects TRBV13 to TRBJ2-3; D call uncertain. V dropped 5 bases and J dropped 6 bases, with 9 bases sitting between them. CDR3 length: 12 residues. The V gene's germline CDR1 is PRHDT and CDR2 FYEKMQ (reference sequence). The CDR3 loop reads CASSPRRDTQYF. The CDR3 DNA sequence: TGTGCCAGCAGCCCCCGCCGGGATACGCAGTATTTT.

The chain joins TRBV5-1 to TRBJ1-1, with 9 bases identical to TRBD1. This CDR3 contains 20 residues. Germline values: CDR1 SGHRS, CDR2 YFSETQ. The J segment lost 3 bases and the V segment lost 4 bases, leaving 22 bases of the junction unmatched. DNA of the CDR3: TGCGCCAGCAGCCCTGCCCTTGGGGACAGGGTAGGTTATTATCACACTGAAGCTTTCTTT. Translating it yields CASSPALGDRVGYYHTEAFF.

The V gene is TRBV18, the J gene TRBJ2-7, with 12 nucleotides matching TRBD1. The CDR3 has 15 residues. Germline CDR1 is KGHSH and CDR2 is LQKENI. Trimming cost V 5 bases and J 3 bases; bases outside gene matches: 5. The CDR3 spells CASSAGTGGDYEQYF. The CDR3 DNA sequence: TGTGCCAGCTCAGCGGGGACAGGGGGCGACTACGAGCAGTACTTC.

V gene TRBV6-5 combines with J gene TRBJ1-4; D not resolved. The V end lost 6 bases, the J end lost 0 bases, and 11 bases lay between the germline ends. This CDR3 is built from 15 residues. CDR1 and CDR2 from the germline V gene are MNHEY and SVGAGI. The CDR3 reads CASSPYYSTNEKLFF. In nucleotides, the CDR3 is TGTGCCAGCAGCCCGTACTATTCAACTAATGAAAAACTGTTTTTT.

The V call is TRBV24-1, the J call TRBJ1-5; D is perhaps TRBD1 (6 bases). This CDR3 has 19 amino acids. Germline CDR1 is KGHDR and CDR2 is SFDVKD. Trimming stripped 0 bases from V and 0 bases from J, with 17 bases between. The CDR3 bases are TGTGCCACCAGTGATTTGAAGGATAACTCAGGGGATAGCAATCAGCCCCAGCATTTT. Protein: CATSDLKDNSGDSNQPQHF.

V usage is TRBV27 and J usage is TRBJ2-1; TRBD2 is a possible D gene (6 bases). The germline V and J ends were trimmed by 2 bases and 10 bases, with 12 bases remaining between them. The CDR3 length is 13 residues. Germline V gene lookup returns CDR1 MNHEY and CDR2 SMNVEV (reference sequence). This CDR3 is CASSLQLGREQFF. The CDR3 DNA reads TGTGCCAGCAGTTTACAATTGGGGAGGGAGCAGTTCTTC.

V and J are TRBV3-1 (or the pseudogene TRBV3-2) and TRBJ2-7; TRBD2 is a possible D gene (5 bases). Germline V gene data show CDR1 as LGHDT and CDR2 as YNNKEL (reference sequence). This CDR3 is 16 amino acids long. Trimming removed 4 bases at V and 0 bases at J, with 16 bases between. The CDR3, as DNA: TGTGCCAGCAGCCTACGGACGATCGAGGGCTCCTACGAGCAGTACTTC. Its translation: CASSLRTIEGSYEQYF.

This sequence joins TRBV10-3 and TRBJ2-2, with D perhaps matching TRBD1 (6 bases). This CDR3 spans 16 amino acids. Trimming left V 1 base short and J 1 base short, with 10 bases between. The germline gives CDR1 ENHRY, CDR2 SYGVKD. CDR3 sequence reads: CAISEFTGWNTGELFF. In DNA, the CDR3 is TGTGCCATCAGTGAGTTCACAGGGTGGAACACCGGGGAGCTGTTTTTT.

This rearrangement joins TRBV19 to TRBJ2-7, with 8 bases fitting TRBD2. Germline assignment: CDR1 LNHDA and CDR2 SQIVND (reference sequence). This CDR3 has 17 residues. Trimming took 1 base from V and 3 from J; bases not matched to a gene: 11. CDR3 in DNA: TGTGCCAGTAGTATAGGAATCGTAGCGGGGAGAGACTACGAGCAGTACTTC. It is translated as CASSIGIVAGRDYEQYF.

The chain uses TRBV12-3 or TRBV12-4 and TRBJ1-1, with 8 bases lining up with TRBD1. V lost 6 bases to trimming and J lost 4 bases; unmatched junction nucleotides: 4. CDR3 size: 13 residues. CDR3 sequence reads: CASSQGAGTEAFF. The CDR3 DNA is TGTGCCAGCAGCCAGGGGGCAGGCACTGAAGCTTTCTTT.

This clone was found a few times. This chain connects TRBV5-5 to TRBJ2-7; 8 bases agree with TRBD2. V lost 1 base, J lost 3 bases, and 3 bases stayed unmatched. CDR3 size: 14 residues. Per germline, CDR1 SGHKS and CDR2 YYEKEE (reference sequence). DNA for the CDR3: TGTGCCAGCAGCTTGTGGCGGGGGGACTACGAGCAGTACTTC. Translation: CASSLWRGDYEQYF.

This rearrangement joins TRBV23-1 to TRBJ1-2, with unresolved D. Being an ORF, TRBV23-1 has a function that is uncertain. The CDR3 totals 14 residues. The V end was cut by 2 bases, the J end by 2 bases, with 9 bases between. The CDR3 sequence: CASSQRRPNYGYTF. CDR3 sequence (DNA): TGCGCCAGCAGTCAACGGCGGCCCAACTATGGCTACACCTTC.

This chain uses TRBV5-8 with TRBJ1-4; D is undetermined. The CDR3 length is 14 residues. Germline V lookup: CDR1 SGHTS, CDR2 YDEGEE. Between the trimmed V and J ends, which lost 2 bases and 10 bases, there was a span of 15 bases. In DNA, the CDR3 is TGTGCCAGCAGCTTACGTCTCGGTCACGGAAAACTGTTTTTT. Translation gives CASSLRLGHGKLFF.

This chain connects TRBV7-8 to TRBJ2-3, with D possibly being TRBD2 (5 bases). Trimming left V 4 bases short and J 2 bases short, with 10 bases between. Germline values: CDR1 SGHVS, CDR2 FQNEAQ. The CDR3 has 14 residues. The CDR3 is CASSSSWTTDTQYF. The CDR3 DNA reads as TGTGCCAGCAGCTCTAGCTGGACCACAGATACGCAGTATTTT. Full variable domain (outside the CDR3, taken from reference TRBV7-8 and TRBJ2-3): GAGVSQSPRYKVAKRGQDVALRCDPISGHVSLFWYQQALGQGPEFLTYFQNEAQLDKSGLPSDRFFAERPEGSVSTLKIQRTQQEDSAVYLCASSSSWTTDTQYFGPGTRLTVL.

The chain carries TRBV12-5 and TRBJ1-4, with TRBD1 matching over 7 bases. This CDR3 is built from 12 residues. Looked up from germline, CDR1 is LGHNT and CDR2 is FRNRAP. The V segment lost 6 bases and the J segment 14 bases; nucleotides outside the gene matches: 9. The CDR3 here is CASGHDRDRLFF. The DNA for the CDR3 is TGTGCTAGTGGACATGACAGGGATCGGCTGTTTTTT. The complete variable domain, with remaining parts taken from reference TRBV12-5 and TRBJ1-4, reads DARVTQTPRHKVTEMGQEVTMRCQPILGHNTVFWYRQTMMQGLELLAYFRNRAPLDDSGMPKDRFSAEMPDATLATLKIQPSEPRDSAVYFCASGHDRDRLFFGSGTQLSVL.